The 4 T cell receptor beta chains in this list originate from one sample, sequenced in a study of cytomegalovirus exposure and HLA in healthy donors. A multiplex PCR was run with 60 Vbeta primers and 13 Jbeta primers. Using immunoSEQ multiplex PCR, the repertoire was profiled, and TCRdb retains in-frame clones only, with some absent. This sample lists some 110,000 clones; its ten largest clones have roughly 1%. The sample was PBMCs. The receptors were sampled from a man younger than 35 in good health and CMV-seronegative.

As for this clone: The same CDR3 also results from other DNA sequences found in this sample. V and J are TRBV13 and TRBJ1-1; D perhaps matches TRBD1 (6 bases). The CDR3 consists of 16 residues. Germline CDR1 PRHDT, CDR2 FYEKMQ (reference sequence). Between the trimmed V and J ends, which lost 5 bases and 10 bases, there was a span of 26 bases. This chain's CDR3 is CASSLLPKDRPVGAFF. CDR3 in DNA: TGTGCCAGCAGCCTACTACCAAAGGACAGACCAGTAGGAGCTTTCTTT.

CDR3 residues: CASRRQVAYEQYF. CDR3 in DNA: TGTGCCAGCAGAAGACAGGTGGCCTACGAGCAGTACTTC. The chain has TRBV6-1 and TRBJ2-7; a weak D match, TRBD1 (6 bases). CDR1 is MNHNS and CDR2 is SASEGT in the germline V gene. V lost 6 bases and J 2 bases, leaving 11 bases between the germline ends. This CDR3 has 13 amino acids.

The chain joins TRBV15 to TRBJ1-1, with no clear D. Trimming took off 1 base at V and 8 bases at J, with 8 bases between the two ends. CDR1 and CDR2 from the germline V gene are LNHNV and YYDKDF (reference sequence). The CDR3 contains 12 residues. The CDR3 DNA follows: TGTGCCACCAGCAGAGGAGGGTTGGAAGCTTTCTTT. This gives the protein CATSRGGLEAFF.

V is TRBV7-9 and J is TRBJ2-2; TRBD1 matches 12 bases. The CDR3 spans 16 residues. Germline V gene lookup returns CDR1 SEHNR and CDR2 FQNEAQ (reference sequence). V was clipped by 3 bases and J by 7 bases; unmatched bases: 6. CDR3 amino acids: CASSFPGQGAVGELFF. The CDR3 DNA sequence: TGTGCCAGCAGCTTCCCGGGACAGGGGGCGGTCGGGGAGCTGTTTTTT.